This T cell receptor beta chain is from a study of blood T cell repertoires in COVID-19 (dated by TCRdb to the early 2020s). With respect to the entire study: Collaborator samples came from the United States, Italy and Spain and covered acute and convalescent phases of COVID-19. The prospective study material was composed of cDNA or gDNA derived from T cells, B-cell-depleted T cells, or PBMCs. Subjects who had been exposed to COVID-19, were actively infected with it, or had recovered from it provided the deeply sampled blood TCRbeta repertoires that made up the dataset. A freely available public database, intended as a resource for researchers studying the immune response to SARS-CoV-2, is where the repertoires were released. Samples were obtained from the ongoing ImmuneRACE study (first 160 participants) and from approximately 1,200 subjects provided by 6 global collaborators. A de-identified subject ID, COVID-19 status, age in years and sex were almost always included in the sample metadata. Where available, HLA class I and class II types were obtained from metadata supplied by the sample provider rather than from assay-based typing. The investigation overall reported the following: How much clinical and demographic metadata was included differed by source and by participant, and the metadata was provided uncurated.

TCRbeta CDR3 regions were amplified from genomic DNA by means of the immunoSEQ Assay, a bias-controlled multiplex PCR. The published analysis was carried out like this. Within the assay, amplification of reference gene primers was used to estimate how many nucleated cells each sample contained. To quantify the absolute abundance of each unique TCRbeta CDR3 rearrangement, sequence reads were collapsed and filtered. For each sample, productive Simpson clonality was calculated as the square root of Simpson's diversity index across productive rearrangements. Imported from immuneACCESS, the table was reduced by TCRdb to in-frame sequences with V and J called. These copies leave out some clones; in studies compared against another copy, an unresolved V gene accounts for under half, and the cause of the remainder is not known. V, J and clone size derive from that table, while D and trimming were established from the DNA sequence. This sample lists 140,000 or so clones; about nine tenths were detected once. The ten largest account for about 11% of the sample.

Of note for this clone: The antigen it recognizes is unknown. There are no base qualities to consult, and no much larger clone falls within one base.

V lost 2 bases and J lost 4 bases; the stretch between them is 6 bases long. The CDR3 has 12 amino acids, counting the end cysteine and phenylalanine. Only the CDR3 region is kept as DNA, spanning 36 bases read in frame from base 1. The germline V gene (reference sequence) supplies CDR1 GTSNPN and CDR2 SVGIG. Whole blood was collected in K2EDTA tubes by collaborating institutions according to the institutions' own protocols. Collaborator samples were shipped for TCRbeta analysis as frozen whole blood, isolated PBMCs, or DNA extracted from either sample type. The clonotype was recovered from an elderly woman with acute or convalescent COVID-19. The rearranged segments are TRBV30 and TRBJ1-3; the D gene is unclear. The sequenced material came from peripheral blood. The CDR3 corresponds to CAWSSRGNTIYF. The nucleotide sequence reads as follows: TGTGCCTGGAGTTCTAGGGGAAACACCATATATTTT.